This is a list of T cell receptor beta chains from one sample in a study of T cells expressing NK-cell markers. TCRdb re-called the 5' RACE reads; one entry per CDR3 protein, DNA not given. The sample data list around 380,000 distinct CDR3 sequences. Sequenced: blood T cells: a sorted CD56 or NKG2C T cell subset, CD4+ or CD8+ T cells, or bulk PBMC T cells (not recorded which). The receptors were gathered from a woman aged 45 to 65 in good health. The CDR3 runs from the conserved cysteine through the conserved F or W.

v_gene,j_gene,CDR3aa
TRBV7-8,TRBJ2-3,CASSWQGSDTQYF
TRBV5-6,TRBJ2-7,CASSLALGFYEQYF
TRBV2,TRBJ2-2,CASSDRLAGAGELFF
TRBV29-1,TRBJ1-5,CRWLQGNQPQHF
TRBV7-9,TRBJ2-2,CASSLLGTNTGELFF
TRBV10-3,TRBJ1-1,CAIREALPGDGNTEAFF
TRBV5-1,TRBJ2-1,CASSLLRKSSYNEQFF
TRBV24-1,TRBJ2-7,CATSDLVMGRYEQYF
TRBV12-3/TRBV12-4,TRBJ2-1,CASSLGPRQGRGNEQFF
TRBV25-1,TRBJ2-1,CASSEFRTSGGNEQFF
TRBV9,TRBJ2-4,CASSVEVSSGIQYF
TRBV4-2,TRBJ2-1,CATSSGDNEQFF
TRBV3-1,TRBJ2-5,CASSPMNRVETQYF
TRBV15,TRBJ2-3,CATSPLRGMDTQYF
TRBV19,TRBJ2-1,CASSIVLRSHEQFF
TRBV24-1,TRBJ2-3,CATSDLQAGPDTQYF
TRBV19,TRBJ1-5,CASRNWGTRGQPQHF
TRBV12-3/TRBV12-4,TRBJ1-3,CASSPTGSGNTIYF
TRBV6-2/TRBV6-3,TRBJ2-2,CASSYSIRRELFF
TRBV5-1,TRBJ2-2,CASSTTNTGELFF
TRBV29-1,TRBJ2-4,CSVVLRFEGIQYF
TRBV12-3/TRBV12-4,TRBJ2-3,CASNPSGRSTDTQYF
TRBV25-1,TRBJ1-2,CASSDSTGSGYTF
TRBV4-2,TRBJ2-3,CASSQDSTNTQYF
TRBV4-1,TRBJ1-1,CASSQASSSGTEAFF
TRBV20-1,TRBJ1-2,CSARAILGDEANYGYTF
TRBV7-9,TRBJ2-3,CASSLQGPSTDTQYF
TRBV20-1,TRBJ1-3,CSARVGTHLFSGNTIYF
TRBV12-3/TRBV12-4,TRBJ1-2,CASSLGQPYGYTF
TRBV20-1,TRBJ2-1,CSAMAQLAYNEQFF
TRBV5-1,TRBJ2-2,CASTPSISGRNTGELFF
TRBV24-1,TRBJ2-2,CATSEVQGRPGELFF
TRBV27,TRBJ2-5,CASSLSASGRVQETQYF